These 24 T cell receptor beta chains came from one sample sequenced in a study of response to subunit inactivated influenza vaccine. TCRdb ran MiXCR on the RT-PCR reads and lists one entry per CDR3 protein. The table shows roughly 700,000 distinct CDR3 sequences, with about 15% occurring only once. Sequencing was performed on PBMCs from blood, taken roughly 2 weeks before vaccination. The source of these receptors is a man aged 45-65 years who received an inactivated influenza vaccine.

The gene calls are TRBV20-1 and TRBJ2-1; 8 nucleotides line up with TRBD2. The CDR3 sequence is 14 residues long. V was pared by 0 bases and J by 5 bases, with 3 bases of the junction left unmatched. Germline lookup yields CDR1 DFQATT and CDR2 SNEGSKA (reference sequence). In DNA form, the CDR3 reads TGCAGTGCTAGAGATCCGGGACTAGACAATGAGCAGTTCTTC. It translates to CSARDPGLDNEQFF.

The rearrangement joins TRBV7-2 to TRBJ2-5; 16 bases agree with TRBD2. V shed 5 bases and J 5 bases; nucleotides not matched to a gene: 8. Germline V gives CDR1 SGHTA, CDR2 FQGNSA. The CDR3 has 17 amino acids. CDR3 amino acids: CASSRGLAGGYGETQYF. CDR3 bases: TGTGCCAGCAGCCGGGGACTAGCGGGAGGGTACGGGGAGACCCAGTACTTC.

The V and J genes are TRBV30 and TRBJ2-1, with D tentatively TRBD1 (5 bases). The CDR3 loop spans 15 amino acids. CDR1 is GTSNPN, CDR2 SVGIG, per germline (reference sequence). With 4 bases removed from V and 7 bases from J, the gap between germline ends came to 20 bases. The CDR3 bases are TGTGCCTGGACGTTGGGGCTAGTCTTCGGGAATGAGCAGTTCTTC. Translating it yields CAWTLGLVFGNEQFF.

The chain joins TRBV12-3 or TRBV12-4 to TRBJ1-6; no firm D call. CDR3 length equals 15 residues. Trimming stripped 1 base from V and 7 bases from J, with 11 bases between. CDR3 in amino acids: CASSLGVAPNSPLHF. CDR3 coding DNA: TGTGCCAGCAGTTTAGGGGTAGCGCCGAATTCACCCCTCCACTTT.

The V and J genes are TRBV20-1 and TRBJ2-3; D is possibly TRBD1 or TRBD2 (5 bases each). CDR3 length: 15 residues. Deletions cut 5 bases from V and 3 bases from J, with 18 bases between. The germline V gene has CDR1 DFQATT and CDR2 SNEGSKA (reference sequence). The CDR3 DNA reads TGCAGTGCTTCTGACAGCCAGGAGGTGACAGATACGCAGTATTTT. Its translation is CSASDSQEVTDTQYF.

This clonotype turned up a few times. This chain joins TRBV9 and TRBJ2-2; TRBD2 matches 10 bases. The CDR3 has 17 residues. The germline V gene has CDR1 SGDLS and CDR2 YYNGEE. Losses at the gene ends were 2 bases for V and 1 base for J; bases not matched to a gene: 5. In DNA form, the CDR3 reads TGTGCCAGCAGCGTCGCTAGCGGGAGTAGGAACACCGGGGAGCTGTTTTTT. Its protein is CASSVASGSRNTGELFF.

The rearrangement joins TRBV5-1 to TRBJ2-5; 9 bases line up with TRBD2. The trim removed 0 bases at V and 0 bases at J, leaving 3 bases unmatched. Germline CDR1 is SGHRS and CDR2 is YFSETQ. The CDR3 is 16 amino acids. This chain's CDR3 is CASSLVPSGNQETQYF. DNA of the CDR3: TGCGCCAGCAGCTTGGTCCCTAGCGGGAACCAAGAGACCCAGTACTTC.

The chain has TRBV6-2 or TRBV6-3 and TRBJ2-7; 7 nucleotides match TRBD2. V lost 5 bases and J lost 7; bases outside the gene matches: 11. The CDR3 consists of 14 residues. Germline V gene sequence: CDR1 MNHEY, CDR2 SVGEGT. CDR3 bases: TGTGCCAGCAGTCCCCTGGGCGGGAGAATGGAGCAGTACTTC. As protein: CASSPLGGRMEQYF.

J is TRBJ2-1 and V is TRBV29-1; 13 bases align to TRBD2. The ends lost 4 bases at V and 3 bases at J; junction bases unmatched: 3. CDR3 length: 15 amino acids. CDR1 is SQVTM, CDR2 ANQGSEA, per germline. The CDR3 nucleotides read TGCAGCGTTGGAGGGACTAGCGGGATCTACAATGAGCAGTTCTTC. It codes for CSVGGTSGIYNEQFF.

This clonotype was observed at least ten times. This sequence joins TRBV5-1 and TRBJ2-6; D call uncertain. Germline CDR1 and CDR2: SGHRS and YFSETQ. V was clipped by 4 bases and J by 0 bases, with 14 bases between them. The CDR3 runs to 17 residues. The CDR3, as DNA: TGCGCCAGCAGCCTCACCTCAGGAACCTCTGGGGCCAACGTCCTGACTTTC. The encoded protein is CASSLTSGTSGANVLTF.

The chain uses TRBV7-2 and TRBJ2-7; no clear D gene. Trimming stripped 2 bases from V and 5 bases from J, with 10 bases between. This CDR3 has 13 amino acids. The germline V gene has CDR1 SGHTA and CDR2 FQGNSA. The CDR3 sequence is CASSLYSRDEQYF. CDR3 DNA sequence: TGTGCCAGCAGCTTATACAGTAGGGACGAGCAGTACTTC.

This clonotype has just a few counts. The chain recombines TRBV4-2 with TRBJ2-5; 11 nucleotides match TRBD1. The junction had 6 bases not matched to a gene; V was cut back by 4 bases and J by 5 bases. This CDR3 is built from 15 residues. CDR1 and CDR2 (germline): LGHNA, YNFKEQ. The CDR3, as DNA: TGTGCCAGCAGCCGACGGACAGGGGGCGATGAGACCCAGTACTTC. It codes for CASSRRTGGDETQYF.

This clonotype showed up just a few times. The chain uses TRBV21-1 and TRBJ2-7; the table calls TRBD1, which could not be checked here. TRBV21-1 is a pseudogene. The CDR3 consists of 18 residues. Here the CDR3 DNA reads TGTGCCAGCAGCAAAGGAAGGGGGGGGGACAGGCCTTCCTACGAGCAGTACTTC. Translation: CASSKGRGGDRPSYEQYF.

Only a few counts were recorded for this clonotype. The V call is TRBV5-6, the J call TRBJ2-3, with D unclear. The CDR3 contains 15 residues. CDR1 and CDR2 from the germline V gene are SGHDT and YYEEEE. V dropped 5 bases and J dropped 0 bases, with 13 bases sitting between them. The CDR3 reads CASSDFTTSTDTQYF. The DNA for the CDR3 is TGTGCCAGCAGTGATTTCACCACTAGCACAGATACGCAGTATTTT.

V and J are TRBV4-3 and TRBJ2-2, with D hard to call. The germline V gene has CDR1 LGHNA and CDR2 YSLEER. CDR3 length: 15 amino acids. V gave up 1 base and J gave up 5 bases, with 11 bases separating them. CDR3 region: CASSQVVAGTGELFF. CDR3 DNA sequence: TGCGCCAGCAGCCAAGTTGTAGCAGGTACCGGGGAGCTGTTTTTT.

In its sample, this clonotype was seen a few times. The V call is TRBV7-2, the J call TRBJ2-5, with D perhaps TRBD2 (6 bases). CDR1 is SGHTA, CDR2 FQGNSA, per germline. There are 15 residues in the CDR3. The V and J ends lost 4 bases and 4 bases respectively, with 16 bases between them. DNA for the CDR3: TGTGCCAGCAGCTCTCTCCTCGGGGGAGGAGAGACCCAGTACTTC. Its translation is CASSSLLGGGETQYF.

The chain employs TRBV7-2 and TRBJ2-5; D is perhaps TRBD1 or TRBD2 (5 bases each). V shed 7 bases and J shed 5 bases, with 20 bases lying between them. The CDR3 consists of 15 residues. In germline, CDR1 is SGHTA, CDR2 FQGNSA. Written as DNA, the CDR3 is TGTGCCAGCACTCCGTCAGGGACCTTTCACGAGACCCAGTACTTC. It encodes CASTPSGTFHETQYF.

This rearrangement joins TRBV12-3 or TRBV12-4 to TRBJ2-3; no clear D. V was shortened by 4 bases and J by 4 bases, with 9 bases between the two germline ends. This CDR3 is built from 13 residues. The CDR3 is CASSSPPPDTQYF. The CDR3 region has the DNA TGTGCCAGCAGTTCTCCACCCCCAGATACGCAGTATTTT.

This clonotype was picked up many times. V is TRBV11-2 and J is TRBJ2-1; TRBD1 matches 9 bases. Germline CDR1 and CDR2: SGHAT and FQNNGV. Unmatched junction bases numbered 11, after V lost 2 bases and J lost 0 bases. This CDR3 has 19 residues. This CDR3 is CASSLPGTGRPPSYNEQFF. The CDR3 DNA reads as TGTGCCAGCAGCTTACCCGGGACAGGGAGGCCTCCCTCCTACAATGAGCAGTTCTTC. Based on the CDR3 plus reference TRBV11-2 and TRBJ2-1, the full variable domain is EAGVAQSPRYKIIEKRQSVAFWCNPISGHATLYWYQQILGQGPKLLIQFQNNGVVDDSQLPKDRFSAERLKGVDSTLKIQPAKLEDSAVYLCASSLPGTGRPPSYNEQFFGPGTRLTVL.

This clonotype has a handful of counts. The rearrangement joins TRBV7-9 to TRBJ2-2; D is ambiguous. This CDR3 is built from 16 residues. Germline V CDR1 and CDR2: SEHNR, FQNEAQ (reference sequence). Trimming left V 4 bases short and J 1 base short, with 13 bases between. Here the CDR3 DNA reads TGTGCCAGCAGCTCCCCCCTGTCATTGAACACCGGGGAGCTGTTTTTT. Translated: CASSSPLSLNTGELFF.

J is TRBJ2-1 and V is TRBV12-3 or TRBV12-4, with D possibly called TRBD1 or TRBD2 (5 bases each). This CDR3 has 14 amino acids. The V end was cut by 5 bases, the J end by 0 bases, with 8 bases between. CDR3 nucleotide sequence: TGTGCCAGCAGTCGGGACCTCTCCTACAATGAGCAGTTCTTC. It specifies CASSRDLSYNEQFF.

This clonotype has a single count. This rearrangement joins TRBV19 to TRBJ2-7; a weak D match, TRBD1 (8 bases). The CDR3 consists of 15 residues. Trimming left V 3 bases short and J 3 bases short, with 15 bases between. The germline V gene has CDR1 LNHDA and CDR2 SQIVND (reference sequence). CDR3 DNA sequence: TGTGCCAGTAGTATGGGGGGGACAGGCATCTACGAGCAGTACTTC. Translating it yields CASSMGGTGIYEQYF.

The chain is built from TRBV14 and TRBJ2-5; D not certain. Germline CDR1 and CDR2: SGHDN and FVKESK. The CDR3 sequence is 13 residues long. Trimming shortened V by 3 bases and J by 2 bases, and 7 bases separated the two germline ends. This chain's CDR3 is CASSHRRQETQYF. CDR3 DNA sequence: TGTGCCAGCAGCCACCGTCGTCAAGAGACCCAGTACTTC.

Only a few counts were recorded for this clonotype. This sequence joins TRBV27 and TRBJ2-5; tentative D call: TRBD1 (5 bases). This CDR3 spans 16 amino acids. CDR1 and CDR2 (germline): MNHEY, SMNVEV (reference sequence). Trimming took off 5 bases at V and 2 bases at J, with 18 bases between the two ends. CDR3 coding DNA: TGTGCCAGCAGTCCAACAAGGGGATCTACTCAAGAGACCCAGTACTTC. Translation gives CASSPTRGSTQETQYF.